A single sample gave rise to the 11 T cell receptor beta chains below, sequenced in a study of a mutant IDH1 vaccine in newly diagnosed glioma. Time point specified: week 23, last vaccination. Every vaccination contained 300 ug of the mutant IDH1 20-mer peptide and was paired with topical imiquimod. Produced via immunoSEQ multiplex PCR; TCRdb's table is partial and in-frame only. The sample has 40,000 to 45,000 clones, about 75% seen once. Their recognized antigens are unknown. This specimen consisted of PBMCs, obtained from a glioma patient whose treatment included an IDH1 peptide vaccine. All receptors derive from a man in his fifties with glioma.

The V and J genes are TRBV7-2 and TRBJ1-1, with a weak D call TRBD1 (5 bases). V was cut by 5 bases and J by 1 base, with 11 bases left in between. The germline gives CDR1 SGHTA, CDR2 FQGNSA. CDR3 length: 14 amino acids. DNA for the CDR3: TGTGCCAGCAGCCAGCAGGGAGGGAACACTGAAGCTTTCTTT. Its protein product is CASSQQGGNTEAFF.

For this clone: Other nucleotide sequences in the sample specify the same CDR3. The chain combines TRBV19 with TRBJ1-3; 8 bases are shared with TRBD1. Germline lookup yields CDR1 LNHDA and CDR2 SQIVND (reference sequence). The CDR3 loop spans 15 amino acids. The trim removed 5 bases at V and 4 bases at J, leaving 7 bases unmatched. CDR3 loop: CASSLRTGSGNTIYF. DNA of the CDR3: TGTGCCAGTAGTCTCCGGACAGGGAGCGGAAACACCATATATTTT.

The rearrangement joins TRBV6-1 to TRBJ1-1; D may be TRBD1 (5 bases). The CDR3 runs 14 residues. Germline V gives CDR1 MNHNS, CDR2 SASEGT. The ends were cut back, 5 bases at V and 0 bases at J, with 10 bases in the middle. CDR3 amino acids: CASSPRGLNTEAFF. The CDR3 DNA is TGTGCCAGCAGTCCTAGGGGTCTGAACACTGAAGCTTTCTTT.

V gene TRBV19 combines with J gene TRBJ1-5; unclear D gene. The CDR3 is made up of 18 amino acids. Between the trimmed V and J ends, which lost 6 bases and 5 bases, there was a span of 26 bases. Per the germline V gene, CDR1 is LNHDA and CDR2 is SQIVND (reference sequence). Here the CDR3 DNA reads TGTGCCAGTAGCTTAGGCGACTGGACCGGCACGAGGGATCAGCCCCAGCATTTT. It is translated as CASSLGDWTGTRDQPQHF.

The chain has TRBV5-6 and TRBJ1-4, with a weak D call TRBD1 (6 bases). Germline assignment: CDR1 SGHDT and CDR2 YYEEEE. The CDR3 runs 17 residues. Between the trimmed V and J ends, which lost 5 bases and 4 bases, there was a span of 21 bases. The CDR3 sequence is CASRRRTEGDGNEKLFF. In DNA, the CDR3 is TGTGCCAGCAGGCGCAGAACAGAGGGGGACGGTAATGAAAAACTGTTTTTT.

V and J are TRBV28 and TRBJ1-4; no clear D gene. The V gene lost 6 bases and the J gene lost 5 bases, with 4 bases spanning the gap. Germline lookup yields CDR1 MDHEN and CDR2 SYDVKM. The CDR3 has 11 residues. CDR3 amino acids: CASSHNEKLFF. CDR3 nucleotides: TGTGCCAGCAGCCACAATGAAAAACTGTTTTTT.

V gene TRBV25-1 combines with J gene TRBJ2-4; D gene unclear. The germline V gene encodes CDR1 MGHDK and CDR2 SYGVNS. The CDR3 runs to 13 residues. V was pared by 4 bases and J by 1 base, with 5 bases between. CDR3 in amino acids: CASSGRAKNIQYF. CDR3 in DNA: TGTGCCAGCAGTGGGCGGGCCAAAAACATTCAGTACTTC.

The CDR3 DNA reads TGTGCCAGCAGTGGACCACCTGACTATGGCTACACCTTC. As protein: CASSGPPDYGYTF. The chain is built from TRBV25-1 and TRBJ1-2; unclear D gene. V was trimmed by 4 bases and J by 3 bases, leaving 9 bases between them. The CDR3 runs to 13 residues. Germline-derived CDR1 and CDR2 are MGHDK and SYGVNS.

J is TRBJ1-2 and V is TRBV27; the D gene is possibly TRBD1 (6 bases). This CDR3 is built from 14 residues. V lost 4 bases and J 4 bases, leaving 13 bases between the germline ends. Germline V CDR1 and CDR2: MNHEY, SMNVEV (reference sequence). CDR3 sequence: CASSSRGGGYGYTF. The CDR3 bases are TGTGCCAGCAGTTCCCGGGGAGGGGGCTATGGCTACACCTTC.

This sequence joins TRBV11-2 and TRBJ1-2; D is unclear. V was pared by 5 bases and J by 5 bases, with 9 bases between. CDR3 length: 12 amino acids. Germline lookup yields CDR1 SGHAT and CDR2 FQNNGV. CDR3 sequence: CASSTGGYGYTF. CDR3 sequence (DNA): TGTGCCAGCAGCACCGGAGGGTATGGCTACACCTTC.

As regards this clone: One end of the junction fails to match germline, which may point to a read error. The chain employs TRBV2 and TRBJ2-5; 7 bases align to TRBD2. CDR1 and CDR2 from the germline V gene are SNHLY and FYNNEI. The CDR3 has 13 amino acids. The CDR3 coding sequence is TGTGCCAACAGTGGGGGGGTTAGGGAGACCCAGTACTTC. This gives the protein CANSGGVRETQYF.